One sample yielded the 32 T cell receptor beta chains listed below, sequenced in a study of blood T cell repertoires in COVID-19 (dated by TCRdb to 2018 to 2021). Library preparation used the immunoSEQ multiplex PCR assay. TCRdb provides this immuneACCESS table in a form limited to in-frame rearrangements. Some clones are lacking; in checked studies, under half of them reflect an unresolved V gene, and why the rest are absent is not known. For this sample the table gives some 300,000 clones, of which around 88% were detected only once. In total, the top ten clones hold 5.5% to 8% of the sample. Sequenced input: peripheral blood. The receptor source for this set is a woman younger than 45 who had recovered from COVID-19.

This sequence joins TRBV27 and TRBJ2-1, with TRBD2 as a possible D gene (6 bases). Germline loops: CDR1 MNHEY, CDR2 SMNVEV (reference sequence). V lost 0 bases and J 5 bases, leaving 8 bases between the germline ends. The CDR3 sequence is 14 residues long. The CDR3 DNA sequence: TGTGCCAGCAGTTTATCGTGGAGGGACAATGAGCAGTTCTTC. Protein product: CASSLSWRDNEQFF.

The rearrangement uses TRBV5-1 and TRBJ2-5; TRBD1 aligns across 9 bases. This CDR3 comprises 16 residues. The ends lost 4 bases at V and 5 bases at J; junction bases unmatched: 12. Germline CDR1 reads SGHRS; CDR2 reads YFSETQ. This CDR3 reads CASSPMGQGVGETQYF. The CDR3 bases are TGCGCCAGCAGCCCGATGGGACAGGGAGTTGGGGAGACCCAGTACTTC.

V and J are TRBV6-5 and TRBJ1-2; 7 nucleotides line up with TRBD1. Germline V lookup: CDR1 MNHEY, CDR2 SVGAGI. Trimming at V came to 6 bases and at J to 10 bases, leaving 11 bases not matched to a gene. The CDR3 length is 13 residues. The CDR3 protein is CASRRTGVKYYTF. The CDR3 DNA reads as TGTGCCAGCAGGAGAACAGGGGTAAAGTACTACACCTTC.

V gene TRBV2 combines with J gene TRBJ2-7; tentative D call: TRBD1 (6 bases). V was trimmed by 4 bases and J by 4 bases, leaving 17 bases between them. The germline V gene encodes CDR1 SNHLY and CDR2 FYNNEI. This CDR3 spans 15 amino acids. Here the CDR3 reads CASSAGRGPPYEQYF. The CDR3 DNA is TGTGCCAGCAGTGCAGGCAGGGGCCCCCCGTACGAGCAGTACTTC.

This clone has just one count. The chain uses TRBV30 and TRBJ2-3; D uncertain. Trimming took off 1 base at V and 0 bases at J, with 8 bases between the two ends. There are 14 residues in the CDR3. Per the germline V gene, CDR1 is GTSNPN and CDR2 is SVGIG (reference sequence). This chain's CDR3 is CAWSGGISTDTQYF. In DNA, the CDR3 is TGTGCCTGGAGTGGCGGTATTAGCACAGATACGCAGTATTTT.

The chain links TRBV19 to TRBJ2-1; D possibly corresponds to TRBD2 (5 bases). Germline-derived CDR1 and CDR2 are LNHDA and SQIVND (reference sequence). The CDR3 has 15 amino acids. The V and J ends lost 3 bases and 4 bases respectively, with 13 bases between them. This CDR3 is CASSMAGGVYNEQFF. The CDR3 bases are TGTGCCAGTAGTATGGCCGGAGGAGTATACAATGAGCAGTTCTTC.

This clone was recorded a few times. The genes are TRBV2 and TRBJ1-1; no clear D gene. Trimming stripped 4 bases from V and 1 base from J, with 10 bases between. The CDR3 contains 14 residues. Germline V gene lookup returns CDR1 SNHLY and CDR2 FYNNEI. The CDR3, as DNA: TGTGCCAGCAGTGGATCGGCGGCGAACACTGAAGCTTTCTTT. This translates into CASSGSAANTEAFF.

The rearrangement links TRBV3-1 (or the pseudogene TRBV3-2) to TRBJ1-1; tentative D call: TRBD1 (6 bases). V was trimmed by 1 base and J by 5 bases, leaving 11 bases between them. This CDR3 is built from 14 residues. The V gene's germline CDR1 is LGHDT and CDR2 YNNKEL (reference sequence). CDR3 DNA sequence: TGTGCCAGCAGCCAAGCGTCAGGGGAAACTGAAGCTTTCTTT. Protein product: CASSQASGETEAFF.

J is TRBJ1-3 and V is TRBV19; 8 bases map to TRBD1. V lost 6 bases and J lost 0; bases outside the gene matches: 4. CDR1 is LNHDA and CDR2 is SQIVND in the germline V gene (reference sequence). This CDR3 is built from 15 residues. The CDR3 DNA sequence: TGTGCCAGTAGCGATGACAGGGGCTCTGGAAACACCATATATTTT. Protein product: CASSDDRGSGNTIYF. The entire variable domain, with the rest obtained from reference TRBV19 and TRBJ1-3, is as follows: DGGITQSPKYLFRKEGQNVTLSCEQNLNHDAMYWYRQDPGQGLRLIYYSQIVNDFQKGDIAEGYSVSREKKESFPLTVTSAQKNPTAFYLCASSDDRGSGNTIYFGEGSWLTVV.

The chain joins TRBV19 to TRBJ1-4, with a weak D call TRBD1 (5 bases). Germline V gene data show CDR1 as LNHDA and CDR2 as SQIVND (reference sequence). The V and J ends lost 5 bases and 8 bases respectively, with 21 bases between them. This CDR3 is built from 16 residues. The CDR3 DNA reads TGTGCCAGTAGTGGCGGACAAGCAGGCGGATTAGAAAAACTGTTTTTT. It is translated as CASSGGQAGGLEKLFF.

The CDR3 loop reads CASSPPLTGELFF. The CDR3 coding sequence is TGTGCCAGCTCACCACCCCTCACCGGGGAGCTGTTTTTT. The chain is built from TRBV18 and TRBJ2-2, with D unresolved. Germline values: CDR1 KGHSH, CDR2 LQKENI. CDR3 length: 13 amino acids. The V end lost 0 bases, the J end lost 4 bases, and 3 bases lay between the germline ends.

The chain employs TRBV23-1 and TRBJ1-6, with D unclear. TRBV23-1 is treated as an ORF (open reading frame) with a function not yet certain. V lost 1 base and J lost 0, with 13 bases in between. The CDR3 runs 18 residues. The CDR3 reads CASSQLSGRLSYNSPLHF. CDR3 DNA: TGCGCCAGCAGTCAATTATCGGGGAGACTCTCCTATAATTCACCCCTCCACTTT.

The CDR3 nucleotides are TGTGCCAGCAGCCCTAGACCACAGGGGGGCGCCTATGGCTACACCTTC. Translated: CASSPRPQGGAYGYTF. The rearrangement uses TRBV9 and TRBJ1-2, with 8 bases lining up with TRBD1. V lost 4 bases to trimming and J lost 4 bases; unmatched junction nucleotides: 12. The CDR3 loop spans 16 amino acids. CDR1 and CDR2 (germline): SGDLS, YYNGEE.

DNA of the CDR3: TGTGCCAGCTCTCCCTCAGACAGGAACTATGGCTACACCTTC. It is translated as CASSPSDRNYGYTF. The rearrangement joins TRBV18 to TRBJ1-2, with D possibly TRBD1 on 6 matching bases. The CDR3 is 14 amino acids. Trimming pared 6 bases from V and 2 bases from J, leaving 13 bases between. CDR1 and CDR2 (germline): KGHSH, LQKENI.

The chain couples TRBV5-1 to TRBJ2-6; TRBD1 matches 7 bases. Germline V gene data show CDR1 as SGHRS and CDR2 as YFSETQ. The CDR3 consists of 15 residues. V shed 4 bases, J shed 8 bases, and the junction held 9 bases outside the gene matches. This chain's CDR3 is CASSPDTGQSNVLTF. CDR3 DNA: TGCGCCAGCAGCCCAGATACGGGACAGTCCAACGTCCTGACTTTC.

V gene TRBV28 combines with J gene TRBJ1-1; D is perhaps TRBD1 (5 bases). Per the germline V gene, CDR1 is MDHEN and CDR2 is SYDVKM. The CDR3 totals 12 residues. V lost 5 bases and J lost 6, with 10 bases in between. For the CDR3, the DNA is TGTGCCAGCAGTGTCAGGGTATCTGAAGCTTTCTTT. Translation gives CASSVRVSEAFF.

This clone was seen only once. The rearrangement uses TRBV28 and TRBJ2-1; TRBD2 matches at 10 bases. This CDR3 is built from 14 residues. The J segment lost 5 bases and the V segment lost 8 bases, leaving 6 bases of the junction unmatched. In germline, CDR1 is MDHEN, CDR2 SYDVKM. The CDR3 here is CASGERGGHNEQFF. In DNA, the CDR3 is TGTGCCAGCGGAGAGCGGGGGGGCCACAATGAGCAGTTCTTC.

V gene TRBV6-4 combines with J gene TRBJ1-2; TRBD1 might be the D (5 bases). The CDR3 has 13 residues. V lost 5 bases and J lost 4, with 11 bases in between. Germline CDR1 reads MRHNA; CDR2 reads SNTAGT. The CDR3 region is CASSQGFGYGYTF. DNA of the CDR3: TGTGCCAGCAGTCAGGGTTTTGGCTATGGCTACACCTTC.

This chain links TRBV9 with TRBJ2-5; 7 nucleotides line up with TRBD1. The CDR3 runs 15 residues. V gave up 2 bases and J gave up 2 bases; unmatched junction bases: 6. CDR1 SGDLS and CDR2 YYNGEE come from the germline V gene. CDR3 DNA sequence: TGTGCCAGCAGCGTTGGGACAGCCTTACAAGAGACCCAGTACTTC. Its protein is CASSVGTALQETQYF.

The V gene is TRBV10-3, the J gene TRBJ1-5, with D possibly TRBD1 on 6 matching bases. The germline V and J ends were trimmed by 5 bases and 0 bases, with 8 bases remaining between them. This CDR3 has 14 residues. Per the germline V gene, CDR1 is ENHRY and CDR2 is SYGVKD. This CDR3 is CAISRQASNQPQHF. The CDR3 DNA is TGTGCCATCAGTAGACAGGCTAGCAATCAGCCCCAGCATTTT.

The chain is built from TRBV6-7 and TRBJ1-4, with 10 nucleotides matching TRBD1. TRBV6-7 falls under the ORF class, with uncertain function. The CDR3 extends over 17 amino acids. V trimming: 2 bases; J trimming: 7 bases; junction bases outside the gene matches: 10. CDR3 amino acids: CASSYRDRGHNSEKLFF. CDR3 bases: TGTGCCAGCAGTTACCGAGACAGGGGGCATAACAGTGAAAAACTGTTTTTT.

The chain employs TRBV6-1 and TRBJ2-7; D is possibly TRBD1 (6 bases). Germline V CDR1 and CDR2: MNHNS, SASEGT. The CDR3 has 14 amino acids. V was pared by 1 base and J by 3 bases, with 10 bases between. The CDR3 coding sequence is TGTGCCAGCAGTGAAGGGGGGCAGGGCTACGAGCAGTACTTC. Encoded protein: CASSEGGQGYEQYF.

The V gene is TRBV3-1 (or the pseudogene TRBV3-2), the J gene TRBJ1-2, with 12 bases matching TRBD1. The CDR3 spans 17 residues. With V trimmed by 1 base and J by 7 bases, 10 bases remained unmatched. Per germline, CDR1 LGHDT and CDR2 YNNKEL (reference sequence). CDR3 in amino acids: CASSQGRRDRGRGGYTF. CDR3 sequence (DNA): TGTGCCAGCAGCCAAGGCAGAAGGGACAGGGGGCGCGGTGGCTACACCTTC.

The V gene is TRBV28, the J gene TRBJ1-2; 7 bases map to TRBD1. Germline V gives CDR1 MDHEN, CDR2 SYDVKM. Trimming at V came to 6 bases and at J to 2 bases, leaving 12 bases not matched to a gene. This CDR3 region has 16 residues. CDR3 loop: CASSLGGSPGNYGYTF. The CDR3 region has the DNA TGTGCCAGCAGCCTAGGGGGCAGTCCGGGCAACTATGGCTACACCTTC.

This rearrangement joins TRBV9 to TRBJ1-4; TRBD1 agrees at 8 bases. The CDR3 is 13 amino acids. Germline CDR1 SGDLS, CDR2 YYNGEE. Germline trimming cut 4 bases from V and 6 bases from J; bases unmatched to any gene: 2. The CDR3 sequence: CASSPGGDEKLFF. The CDR3 coding sequence is TGTGCCAGCAGCCCAGGGGGCGATGAAAAACTGTTTTTT.

The J gene is TRBJ2-7, the V gene TRBV27, with D maybe TRBD1 (5 bases). Germline assignment: CDR1 MNHEY and CDR2 SMNVEV (reference sequence). V lost 3 bases and J 3 bases, leaving 9 bases between the germline ends. The CDR3 has 13 residues. The CDR3, as DNA: TGTGCCAGCAGTTTTGGACATAACTACGAGCAGTACTTC. It is translated as CASSFGHNYEQYF.

On this clone itself: Other nucleotide sequences from this sample produce the same CDR3. The chain is built from TRBV2 and TRBJ2-7; 7 bases line up with TRBD1. The CDR3 extends over 12 amino acids. CDR1 is SNHLY, CDR2 FYNNEI, per germline. V dropped 4 bases and J dropped 4; count of bases not matched to a gene: 1. The CDR3 loop reads CASSGDSYEQYF. Written as DNA, the CDR3 is TGTGCCAGCAGTGGGGACAGTTACGAGCAGTACTTC.

This rearrangement joins TRBV5-1 to TRBJ1-3; D possibly corresponds to TRBD1 (5 bases). V was cut by 2 bases and J by 0 bases, with 12 bases left in between. CDR1 SGHRS and CDR2 YFSETQ come from the germline V gene. The length of the CDR3 is 16 residues. DNA for the CDR3: TGCGCCAGCAGCTTTAATCCCCAGGGCTCTGGAAACACCATATATTTT. Encoded protein: CASSFNPQGSGNTIYF. The complete variable domain, with remaining parts taken from reference TRBV5-1 and TRBJ1-3, reads KAGVTQTPRYLIKTRGQQVTLSCSPISGHRSVSWYQQTPGQGLQFLFEYFSETQRNKGNFPGRFSGRQFSNSRSEMNVSTLELGDSALYLCASSFNPQGSGNTIYFGEGSWLTVV.

J is TRBJ1-6 and V is TRBV5-1; 8 nucleotides agree with TRBD1. Germline loops: CDR1 SGHRS, CDR2 YFSETQ. The CDR3 length is 17 residues. V shed 3 bases and J 6 bases; nucleotides not matched to a gene: 11. CDR3 loop: CASSWAGPTGANSPLHF. In nucleotides, the CDR3 is TGCGCCAGCAGCTGGGCCGGTCCGACAGGGGCTAATTCACCCCTCCACTTT.

The chain recombines TRBV29-1 with TRBJ2-3; D remains ambiguous. Germline CDR1 reads SQVTM; CDR2 reads ANQGSEA. This CDR3 is 13 amino acids long. Trimming pared 0 bases from V and 6 bases from J, leaving 10 bases between. In nucleotides, the CDR3 is TGCAGCGTTGAAGATCGGTTGAGCGATACGCAGTATTTT. It is translated as CSVEDRLSDTQYF.

V usage is TRBV7-9 and J usage is TRBJ2-7; 8 nucleotides line up with TRBD1. J was trimmed by 3 bases and V by 4 bases; bases with no gene match: 8. CDR3 length equals 15 residues. Germline V gene data show CDR1 as SEHNR and CDR2 as FQNEAQ (reference sequence). The CDR3 bases are TGTGCCAGCAGCTACCGACAGGGGAACCACTACGAGCAGTACTTC. Translating gives CASSYRQGNHYEQYF.

The chain links TRBV6-4 to TRBJ2-3; D uncertain. CDR1 and CDR2 (germline): MRHNA, SNTAGT. The CDR3 is 13 residues long. V lost 8 bases to trimming and J lost 2 bases, with 11 bases between them. CDR3 coding DNA: TGTGCCAGCGCCGACTCTAACACAGATACGCAGTATTTT. Its protein product is CASADSNTDTQYF.